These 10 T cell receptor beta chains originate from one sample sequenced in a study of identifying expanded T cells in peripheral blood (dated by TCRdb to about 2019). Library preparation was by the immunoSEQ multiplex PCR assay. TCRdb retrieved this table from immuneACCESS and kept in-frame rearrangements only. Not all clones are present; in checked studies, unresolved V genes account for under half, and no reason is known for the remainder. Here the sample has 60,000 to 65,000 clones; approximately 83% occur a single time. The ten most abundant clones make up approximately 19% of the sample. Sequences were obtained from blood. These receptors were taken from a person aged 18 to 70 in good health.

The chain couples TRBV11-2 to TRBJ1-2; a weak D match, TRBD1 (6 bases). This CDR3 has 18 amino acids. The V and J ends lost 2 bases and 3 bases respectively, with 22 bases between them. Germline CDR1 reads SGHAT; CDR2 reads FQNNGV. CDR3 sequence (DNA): TGTGCCAGCAGCTTACATTTGGACAGCTTCGTCAGGCACTATGGCTACACCTTC. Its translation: CASSLHLDSFVRHYGYTF.

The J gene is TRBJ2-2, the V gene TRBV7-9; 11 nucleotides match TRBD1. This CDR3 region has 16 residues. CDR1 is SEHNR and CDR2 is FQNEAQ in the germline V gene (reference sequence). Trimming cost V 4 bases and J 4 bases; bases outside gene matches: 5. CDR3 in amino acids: CASSSWTGGGTGELFF. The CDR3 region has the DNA TGTGCCAGCAGCTCCTGGACAGGGGGCGGCACCGGGGAGCTGTTTTTT.

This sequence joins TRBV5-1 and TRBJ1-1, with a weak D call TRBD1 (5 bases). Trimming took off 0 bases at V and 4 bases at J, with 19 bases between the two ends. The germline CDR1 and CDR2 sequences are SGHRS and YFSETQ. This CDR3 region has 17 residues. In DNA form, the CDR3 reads TGCGCCAGCAGCTTGGAAACAGGTGCGGGGAAGAGCACTGAAGCTTTCTTT. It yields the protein CASSLETGAGKSTEAFF.

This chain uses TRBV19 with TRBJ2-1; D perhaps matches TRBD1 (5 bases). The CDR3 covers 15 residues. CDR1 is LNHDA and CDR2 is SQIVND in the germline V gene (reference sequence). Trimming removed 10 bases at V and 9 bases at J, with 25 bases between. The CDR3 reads CATQRQPLLLGEQFF. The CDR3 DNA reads TGTGCCACCCAAAGACAGCCCCTATTATTGGGTGAGCAGTTCTTC.

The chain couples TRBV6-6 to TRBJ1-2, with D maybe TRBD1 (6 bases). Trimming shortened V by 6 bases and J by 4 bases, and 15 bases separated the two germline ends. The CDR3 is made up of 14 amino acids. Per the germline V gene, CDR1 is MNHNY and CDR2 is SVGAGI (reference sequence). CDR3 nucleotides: TGTGCCAGCAGCGATACTGGACAGCTCTATGGCTACACCTTC. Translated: CASSDTGQLYGYTF.

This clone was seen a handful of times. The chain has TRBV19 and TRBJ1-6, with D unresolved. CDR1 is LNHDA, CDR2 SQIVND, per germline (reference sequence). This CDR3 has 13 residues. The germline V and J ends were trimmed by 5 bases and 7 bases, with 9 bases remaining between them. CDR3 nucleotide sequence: TGTGCCAGTAGTCCCCTCGGGAATTCACCCCTCCACTTT. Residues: CASSPLGNSPLHF.

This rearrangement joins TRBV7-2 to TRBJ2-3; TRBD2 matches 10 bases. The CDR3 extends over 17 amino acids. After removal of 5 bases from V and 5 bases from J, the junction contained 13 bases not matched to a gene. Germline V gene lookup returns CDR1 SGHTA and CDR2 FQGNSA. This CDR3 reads CASSHDPSGSVLDTQYF. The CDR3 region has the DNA TGTGCCAGCAGCCACGATCCTAGCGGGAGCGTGTTAGATACGCAGTATTTT.

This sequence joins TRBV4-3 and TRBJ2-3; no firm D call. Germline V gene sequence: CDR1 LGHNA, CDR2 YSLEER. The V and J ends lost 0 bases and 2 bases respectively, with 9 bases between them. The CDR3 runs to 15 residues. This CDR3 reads CASSQEGYSTDTQYF. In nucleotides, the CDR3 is TGCGCCAGCAGCCAAGAGGGGTACTCCACAGATACGCAGTATTTT.

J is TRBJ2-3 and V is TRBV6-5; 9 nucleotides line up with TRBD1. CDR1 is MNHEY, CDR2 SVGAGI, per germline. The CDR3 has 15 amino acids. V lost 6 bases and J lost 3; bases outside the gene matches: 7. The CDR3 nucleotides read TGTGCCAGCAGCAGGGGACAGGGACCGACAGATACGCAGTATTTT. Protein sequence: CASSRGQGPTDTQYF.

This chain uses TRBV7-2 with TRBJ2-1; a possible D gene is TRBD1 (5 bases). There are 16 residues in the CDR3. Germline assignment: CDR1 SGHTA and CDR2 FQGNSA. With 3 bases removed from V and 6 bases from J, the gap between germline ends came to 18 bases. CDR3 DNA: TGTGCCAGCAGCTTTCAAGGGCAGGTTAGGGGCAATGAGCAGTTCTTC. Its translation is CASSFQGQVRGNEQFF.